A selection of T cell receptor beta chains follows, all from one sample in a study of radiation and T cells in renal cell carcinoma. TCRdb keeps only in-frame clones here, not all; method: immunoSEQ multiplex PCR. The sample yields more than 150,000 clones, approximately 88% seen once. The sequenced sample was blood, obtained from a patient whose treatment included radiotherapy and nephrectomy. These receptors all stem from a woman in her 50s with renal cell carcinoma. Each CDR3 is given without its conserved first and last residue. A D gene is named only where the DNA matches it firmly. Clone sizes are given selectively: once, few, many, or a class where the clone is expanded.

clone_size,d_call,j_call,v_call,cdr3_aa
.,TRBD1,TRBJ1-1,TRBV11-1,ASSLKQGWGRIGTEAF
.,.,TRBJ1-2,TRBV4-3,ASSPYVAYGYT
.,.,TRBJ1-1,TRBV6-5,ASSYSGPTGGTEAF
.,.,TRBJ1-3,TRBV9,ASSTSTGQFPGNTIY
.,.,TRBJ2-7,TRBV29-1,SVEAAGPPVQY
.,TRBD1,TRBJ2-1,TRBV7-2,ASSLGQGPTNEQF
few,.,TRBJ1-2,TRBV5-6,ASSLFVEKVNYGYT
.,.,TRBJ2-4,TRBV5-1,ASTAQGGWENIQY
.,.,TRBJ1-1,TRBV19,ASSILPGANTEAF
.,.,TRBJ2-3,TRBV7-7,ASSPNREDTQY
.,.,TRBJ2-6,TRBV7-3,ASSPRSLSGANVLT
.,.,TRBJ2-7,TRBV5-5,ASSLVGRSYEQY
.,TRBD2,TRBJ2-2,TRBV5-1,ASSFLRAGGPVTGELF
.,TRBD1,TRBJ2-5,TRBV2,ASRRGQPQETQY
.,TRBD1,TRBJ2-1,TRBV5-1,ASSPQGQGGVDEQF
.,.,TRBJ2-3,TRBV5-6,ASSLFLGGPIVNTQY
.,.,TRBJ2-1,TRBV6-5,ASSYSNYNEQF
.,.,TRBJ2-7,TRBV20-1,SASGSYEQY
.,.,TRBJ1-5,TRBV19,ASQQGTINQPQH
once,TRBD2,TRBJ2-3,TRBV2,ASSGGALRDTQY
.,.,TRBJ2-1,TRBV11-3,ASSLMGVGVEQF
.,.,TRBJ2-5,TRBV5-1,ASSLGQDQETQY
.,.,TRBJ2-3,TRBV1,TSSPSQGGLAGGVTDTQY
.,.,TRBJ1-6,TRBV9,ASSVRADNSPLH